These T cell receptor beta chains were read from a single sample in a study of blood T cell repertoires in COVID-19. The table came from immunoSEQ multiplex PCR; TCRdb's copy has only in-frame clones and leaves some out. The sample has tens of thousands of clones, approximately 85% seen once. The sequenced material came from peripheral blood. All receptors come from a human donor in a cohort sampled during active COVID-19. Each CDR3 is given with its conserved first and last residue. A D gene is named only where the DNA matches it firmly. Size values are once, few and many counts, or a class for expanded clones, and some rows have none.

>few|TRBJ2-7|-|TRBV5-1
TGCGCCAGCAGTACCAGGGGGGTCTACGAGCAGTACTTC
CASSTRGVYEQYF
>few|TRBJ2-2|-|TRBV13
TGTGCCAGCAGCTTAGTAGGGGGGGCGAACACCGGGGAGCTGTTTTTT
CASSLVGGANTGELFF
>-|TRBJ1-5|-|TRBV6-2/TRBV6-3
TGTGCCAGCACCCCCGCGACAGGAGGATACCAGCCCCAGCATTTT
CASTPATGGYQPQHF
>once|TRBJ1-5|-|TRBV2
TGTGCCAGCACCAACAGGAATCAGCCCCAGCATTTT
CASTNRNQPQHF
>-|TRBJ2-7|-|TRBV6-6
TGTGCCAGCAGTTACGGCGGGACTCCCTACGAGCAGTACTTC
CASSYGGTPYEQYF
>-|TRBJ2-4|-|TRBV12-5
TGTGCTAGTGGACCGACAGCAGGGAACATTCAGTACTTC
CASGPTAGNIQYF
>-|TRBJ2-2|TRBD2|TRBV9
TGTGCCAGCAGCTCCCCGACGGGGCAGACTAGCGTCGTCACCGGGGAGCTGTTTTTT
CASSSPTGQTSVVTGELFF
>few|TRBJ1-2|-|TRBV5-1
TGCGCCAGCAGATTTACAGGGAGTAACTATGGCTACACCTTC
CASRFTGSNYGYTF
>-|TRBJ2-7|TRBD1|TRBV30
TGTGCCTGGAGTGGAGGGGGCAGCTACGAGCAGTACTTC
CAWSGGGSYEQYF
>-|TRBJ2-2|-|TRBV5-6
TGTGCCAGCAGCTTGGAACGCAGCACCGGGGAGCTGTTTTTT
CASSLERSTGELFF
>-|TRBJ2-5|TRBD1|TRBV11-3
TGTGCCAGCAGCTTGGGACAGCAAGAGACCCAGTACTTC
CASSLGQQETQYF
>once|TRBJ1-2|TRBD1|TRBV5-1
TGCGCCAGCAGCCCGCGCCCGGGACAGGGCCCCGGGTGGAACTATGGCTACACCTTC
CASSPRPGQGPGWNYGYTF
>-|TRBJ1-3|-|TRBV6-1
TGTGCCAGCAGTGACAGGGCCTGGAACACCATATATTTT
CASSDRAWNTIYF
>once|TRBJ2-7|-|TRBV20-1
TGCAGTGCAATCCGGGACTACGAGCAGTACTTC
CSAIRDYEQYF
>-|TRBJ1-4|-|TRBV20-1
TGCGGACCCAGGGATGGCGTGAAACTGTTTTTT
CGPRDGVKLFF
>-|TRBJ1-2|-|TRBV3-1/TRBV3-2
TGTGCCAGCAGCCGCGGTAACTATGGCTACACCTTC
CASSRGNYGYTF
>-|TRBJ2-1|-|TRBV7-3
TGTGCCAGCAGCTTAGGGCGGGAACCCAACAATGAGCAGTTCTTC
CASSLGREPNNEQFF
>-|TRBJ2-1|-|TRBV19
TGTGCCAGTAGTCTCGGACTCCACAATGAGCAGTTCTTC
CASSLGLHNEQFF
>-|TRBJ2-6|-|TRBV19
TGTGCCAGTAGGGCCTCTGGGGCCAACGTCCTGACTTTC
CASRASGANVLTF
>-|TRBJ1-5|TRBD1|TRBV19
TGTGCCACCCTCGACAGGGCTAGCAATCAGCCCCAGCATTTT
CATLDRASNQPQHF
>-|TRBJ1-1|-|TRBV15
TGTGCCACCAGCAGAGATCTAGGGGGCACTGAAGCTTTCTTT
CATSRDLGGTEAFF
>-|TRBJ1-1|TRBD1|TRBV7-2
TGTGCCAGCAGCCGCCTGGGACAGGGGAACACTGAAGCTTTCTTT
CASSRLGQGNTEAFF
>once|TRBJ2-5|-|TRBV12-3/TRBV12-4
TGTGCCAGCAGTCTTGGTTGGGCAGAGACCCAGTACTTC
CASSLGWAETQYF
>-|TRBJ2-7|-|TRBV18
TGTGCCAGCTCACCGAGTAGTCAGGGCTACGAGCAGTACTTC
CASSPSSQGYEQYF
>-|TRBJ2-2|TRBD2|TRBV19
TGTGCCAGTACGCGAACTAGCGCCGGGGAGCTGTTTTTT
CASTRTSAGELFF
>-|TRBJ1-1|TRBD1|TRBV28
TGTGCCAGCAGTCCAGGACAGGGATCCACTGAAGCTTTCTTT
CASSPGQGSTEAFF
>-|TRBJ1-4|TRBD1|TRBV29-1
TGCAGCGTTGATCACAGGGGCTCGGGAAAACTGTTTTTT
CSVDHRGSGKLFF
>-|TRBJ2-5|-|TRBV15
TGTGCCACCAGCACCCGGACAGCCTTGCCAGAAACCCAGTACTTC
CATSTRTALPETQYF
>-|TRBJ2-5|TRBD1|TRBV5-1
TGCGCCAGCAGCTCCAACAGGGGCGCCCAGTACTTC
CASSSNRGAQYF
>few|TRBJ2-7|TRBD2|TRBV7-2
TGTGCCAGCAGCTTAAGAGCGACTAGCGGGGCGGCAAGCTCCTACGAGCAGTACTTC
CASSLRATSGAASSYEQYF
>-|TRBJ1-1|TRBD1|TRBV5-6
TGTGCCAGCAGACCTACAGGGGTGAGCACTGAAGCTTTCTTT
CASRPTGVSTEAFF
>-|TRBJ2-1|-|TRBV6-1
TGTGCCAGCAGTGAAAGCTTGTCTAACTCCTACAATGAGCAGTTCTTC
CASSESLSNSYNEQFF
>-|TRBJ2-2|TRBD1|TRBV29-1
TGCAGCGTCGCGGACAGGACGGTCACCGGGGAGCTGTTTTTT
CSVADRTVTGELFF
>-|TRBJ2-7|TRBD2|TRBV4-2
TGTGCCAGCAGCTCCGGGACTAGCGGGGGCGGGTACGAGCAGTACTTC
CASSSGTSGGGYEQYF
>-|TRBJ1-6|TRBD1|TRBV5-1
TGCGCCAGCAGCCCAAAGGGACAGGGGGGCTCACCCCTCCACTTT
CASSPKGQGGSPLHF
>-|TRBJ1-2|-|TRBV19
TGTGCCAGTAGTATAGGCCCAGGTTCTAACTATGGCTACACCTTC
CASSIGPGSNYGYTF
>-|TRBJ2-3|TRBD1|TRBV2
TGTGCCAGCAGACCCGGCGCAGGGGGAACAGATACGCAGTATTTT
CASRPGAGGTDTQYF
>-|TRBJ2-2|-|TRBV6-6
TGTGCCAGCAGTTACGAAGCTAGCCCGGCCGGGGAGCTGTTTTTT
CASSYEASPAGELFF
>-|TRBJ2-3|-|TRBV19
TGTGCCAGTAGTATAGGTCCCAGGGGAAGCACAGATACGCAGTATTTT
CASSIGPRGSTDTQYF
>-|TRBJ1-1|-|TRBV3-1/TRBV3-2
TGTGCCAGCAGCCGACAAGGGGCCACTGAAGCTTTCTTT
CASSRQGATEAFF
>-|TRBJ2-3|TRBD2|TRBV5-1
TGCGCCAGCAGCTCCCCTGGCGGGGGAAGGGCAGATACGCAGTATTTT
CASSSPGGGRADTQYF
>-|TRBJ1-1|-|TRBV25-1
TGTGCCAGCAGTGAATCTATGAACACTGAAGCTTTCTTT
CASSESMNTEAFF
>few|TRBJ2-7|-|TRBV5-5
TGTGCCAGCAGCAGAACAGCGGCCTACGAGCAGTACTTC
CASSRTAAYEQYF
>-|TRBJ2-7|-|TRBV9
TGTGCCAGCAGCGACACCCCAGGGTGGGGCGAGCAGTACTTC
CASSDTPGWGEQYF
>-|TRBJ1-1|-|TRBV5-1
TGCGCCAGCAGCCCACGGGTAGGCAGTTCGTTTGCTTTCTTT
CASSPRVGSSFAFF
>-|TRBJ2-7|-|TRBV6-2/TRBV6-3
TGTGCCAGCAGCATCAGGCCCCGCGAGTCCTACGAGCAGTACTTC
CASSIRPRESYEQYF
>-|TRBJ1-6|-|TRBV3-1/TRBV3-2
TGTGCCAGCAGCCAAGGGCCCGTACAAGATTCACCCCTCCACTTT
CASSQGPVQDSPLHF
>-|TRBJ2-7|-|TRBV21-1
TGTGCCAGCACCCGGACTAGCGGGCTCGCCCTCAGCTCCTACGAGCAGTACTTC
CASTRTSGLALSSYEQYF
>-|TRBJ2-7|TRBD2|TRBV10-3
TGTGCCATCAGTGACGGACTAGCGGGAGCCTACGAGCAGTACTTC
CAISDGLAGAYEQYF
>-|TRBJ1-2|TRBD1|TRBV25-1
TGTGCCAGCAGTGACGTCGGACAGGGGGCCTATGGCTACACCTTC
CASSDVGQGAYGYTF
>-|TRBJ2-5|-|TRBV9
TGTGCCAGCGGGGCCCGACAAGAGACCCAGTACTTC
CASGARQETQYF
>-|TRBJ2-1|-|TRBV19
TGTGCCAGTAGTATAGATCCCCGTCCCCCGTACAATGAGCAGTTCTTC
CASSIDPRPPYNEQFF
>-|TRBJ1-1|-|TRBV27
TGTGCCAGCACCTTCAGGGGAGGGAGAGGCACTGAAGCTTTCTTT
CASTFRGGRGTEAFF
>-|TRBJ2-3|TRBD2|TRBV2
TGTGCCAGCAGTGAAGTAGCGGGGCTCCTGAATACGCAGTATTTT
CASSEVAGLLNTQYF
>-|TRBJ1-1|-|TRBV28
TGTGCCAGCACGGGTTCTGTTATGAACACTGAAGCTTTCTTT
CASTGSVMNTEAFF
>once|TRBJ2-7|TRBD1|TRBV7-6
TGTGCCAGCAGCCGTTTGGGACAGAGCTCCTACGAGCAGTACTTC
CASSRLGQSSYEQYF
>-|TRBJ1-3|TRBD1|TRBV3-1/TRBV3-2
TGTGCCAGCAGCCAACGGACAGGGAGGAGAAACACCATATATTTT
CASSQRTGRRNTIYF
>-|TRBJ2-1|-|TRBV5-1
TGCGCCAGCAGCCCTACGCTCAATGAGCAGTTCTTC
CASSPTLNEQFF
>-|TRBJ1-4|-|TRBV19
TGTGCCAGTAGTGGCACTCCCAGGGTCTCTAATGAAAAACTGTTTTTT
CASSGTPRVSNEKLFF
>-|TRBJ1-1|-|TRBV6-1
TGTGCCAGCAGTGAGGACTGGAGCGTCCGGAACACTGAAGCTTTCTTT
CASSEDWSVRNTEAFF